This TCR beta chain was captured by sequencing in a study of T cell responses to AZD1222 COVID-19 vaccine. Study-wide context: Pooled samples include second doses given at about 4 or 12 weeks.

Between the trimmed V and J ends, which lost 9 bases and 4 bases, there was a span of 16 bases. The CDR3 consists of 14 residues. CDR1 and CDR2 from the germline V gene are LNHDA and SQIVND (reference sequence). Study-level points and caveats: Among those given AZD1222, only six were seropositive at baseline. Donors were chiefly white British, with a greater number of females, and clonal diversity was perhaps underestimated. Vaccine-related CD4 TCRs covered spike, predominating at 160-218 and 743-854.

The data were produced by immunoSEQ multiplex PCR, yet TCRdb's version contains in-frame clones alone and is incomplete. The profile covers 95,000 to 150,000 clones, with approximately 86% appearing a single time and about 6.2% taken by the ten largest. A few counts support this clone. Its antigen is not identified. The chain employs TRBV19 and TRBJ1-3, with a possible D match to TRBD1 (5 bases). This receptor was identified in an adult in good health. Here the sequenced sample was peripheral blood, taken on day 0 of AZD1222 vaccination. CDR3 protein: CASSGRSLGNTIYF. CDR3 sequence (DNA): TGTGCCAGCTCGGGACGCTCCCTCGGAAACACCATATATTTT.